A selection of T cell receptor beta chains follows, all from one sample in a study of control samples from healthy donors and cancer patients. Sequencing used immunoSEQ multiplex PCR; TCRdb keeps in-frame clones, though not all of them. The sample contains more than 100,000 clones, more than 85% of which appear only once. The sample was PBMCs. The receptors here all came from a man aged 55 to 70 with lung cancer. CDR3s include the opening cysteine and the closing phenylalanine or tryptophan. A D gene is named only where the DNA matches it firmly. Part of the rows lack a size; the others show once, few, many or a class for expanded clones.

>TRBD2|TRBV4-1|TRBJ2-3|-
TGCGCCAGCAGCCAAGATCTCCGTCCAGCGGGGGCCGACACAGATACGCAGTATTTT
CASSQDLRPAGADTDTQYF
>TRBD2|TRBV5-1|TRBJ2-3|-
TGCGCCAGCAGCTTGGCACTAGCGGTTAGCACAGATACGCAGTATTTT
CASSLALAVSTDTQYF
>TRBD1|TRBV7-6|TRBJ1-3|-
TGTGCCAGCAGCTTAGATCGGACAGGGTTAAACACCATATATTTT
CASSLDRTGLNTIYF
>-|TRBV7-9|TRBJ2-5|-
TGTGCCAGCAGCTCCGCCTGGACCCAGTACTTC
CASSSAWTQYF
>-|TRBV6-5|TRBJ1-2|-
TGTGCCAGCAGTTACTCGAGACCAGCAAGCTATGGCTACACCTTC
CASSYSRPASYGYTF
>-|TRBV11-3|TRBJ1-3|-
TGTGCCAGCAGCTTTACAGGCGGAAACACCATATATTTT
CASSFTGGNTIYF
>TRBD1|TRBV5-1|TRBJ1-2|-
TGCGCCAGCGGACAGGGGGCTGGAAATTATGGCTACACCTTC
CASGQGAGNYGYTF
>TRBD2|TRBV7-2|TRBJ2-3|once
TGTGCCAGCAGCTCTCGACGGACTAGGAGCACAGATACGCAGTATTTT
CASSSRRTRSTDTQYF
>TRBD1|TRBV30|TRBJ1-5|-
TGTGCCTGGAGTTCCGGGACAGGGGTTCAGCCCCAGCATTTT
CAWSSGTGVQPQHF
>-|TRBV5-1|TRBJ1-2|-
TGCGCCAGCAGCTTGGCGTCCAGGGGCCTCGATGGCTACACCTTC
CASSLASRGLDGYTF
>TRBD1|TRBV5-4|TRBJ1-4|-
TGTGCCAGCAGCTTGGCGACAGGGATGGTTGAAAAACTGTTTTTT
CASSLATGMVEKLFF
>-|TRBV5-1|TRBJ2-2|-
TGCGCCAGCAGCTTGCTGGCCACCGGGGAGCTGTTTTTT
CASSLLATGELFF
>-|TRBV27|TRBJ1-2|-
TGTGCCAGCAGTTTGTACGGGGGCCACTATGGCTACACCTTC
CASSLYGGHYGYTF
>-|TRBV25-1|TRBJ1-6|-
TGTGCCAGCAGTGGAGTCGGGGCAGGGAATTCACCCCTCCACTTT
CASSGVGAGNSPLHF
>-|TRBV7-6|TRBJ1-1|-
TGTGCCAGCAGTCCGGACGGTAACACTGAAGCTTTCTTT
CASSPDGNTEAFF
>-|TRBV6-1|TRBJ2-7|few
TGTGCCAGCAGTGAAAAGACGTACCACGAGCAGTACTTC
CASSEKTYHEQYF
>-|TRBV18|TRBJ1-2|-
TGTGCCAGCTCACCATCTACTGGTATAGGGGGAGACTATGGCTACACCTTC
CASSPSTGIGGDYGYTF
>-|TRBV7-9|TRBJ2-3|-
TGTGCCAGCAGCTCCCAAGCGGGCACGCAGTATTTT
CASSSQAGTQYF
>-|TRBV15|TRBJ1-1|-
TGTGCCACCAGCAGAGAGGCAGGCGGCACTGAAGCTTTCTTT
CATSREAGGTEAFF
>-|TRBV3-1/TRBV3-2|TRBJ1-4|-
TGTGCCAGCAGCCGGGATTGGGGGGCTGAGGAAAAACTGTTTTTT
CASSRDWGAEEKLFF
>-|TRBV6-5|TRBJ1-1|once
TGTGCCAGCCAGAGGGGTGGCGGCACTGAAGCTTTCTTT
CASQRGGGTEAFF
>TRBD1|TRBV30|TRBJ1-2|-
TGTGCCTGGCGGACAGGGGGCAACTATGGCTACACCTTC
CAWRTGGNYGYTF
>TRBD1|TRBV29-1|TRBJ2-3|once
TGCAGCGAAGGGACAGGGCCAGATACGCAGTATTTT
CSEGTGPDTQYF
>TRBD1|TRBV4-1|TRBJ2-3|-
TGCGCCAGCAGCCAAGACAGGGGGCCTGGAGATACGCAGTATTTT
CASSQDRGPGDTQYF
>-|TRBV7-8|TRBJ1-2|-
TGTGCCAGCAGCCTGCAGGATCAGGGCTACACCTTC
CASSLQDQGYTF
>-|TRBV5-1|TRBJ2-6|-
TGCGCCAGCAGCTGGGGACCAGCATCGATTTCTGGGGCCAACGTCCTGACTTTC
CASSWGPASISGANVLTF
>TRBD1|TRBV18|TRBJ1-1|-
TGTGCCAGCTCACCACCCGGGACAGTCTTTGTGAACACTGAAGCTTTCTTT
CASSPPGTVFVNTEAFF
>-|TRBV6-4|TRBJ1-2|-
TGTGCCAGCAGCGTCCAGGCAGGGAGCTCAAATGGCTACACCTTC
CASSVQAGSSNGYTF
>-|TRBV5-1|TRBJ1-5|-
TGCGCCAGCAGCTTGGGGGGCAGGGAGGGGCAGCCCCAGCATTTT
CASSLGGREGQPQHF
>-|TRBV7-8|TRBJ1-1|-
TGTGCCAGCAGCTTAGTACTCGCCCAAGGGTTATCGAGGACTGAAGCTTTCTTT
CASSLVLAQGLSRTEAFF
>-|TRBV11-2|TRBJ1-3|-
TGTGCCAGCAGCGAGGGGTGGGCGACTACAATCAAGGCTGGAAACACCATATATTTT
CASSEGWATTIKAGNTIYF
>TRBD1|TRBV27|TRBJ1-2|-
TGTGCCAGCAGTTACAGGGGGGAAGGGTATGGCTACACCTTC
CASSYRGEGYGYTF
>-|TRBV6-5|TRBJ1-3|-
TGTGCCAGCAGTCTAAGGGGGGGAAGAGGAAACACCATATATTTT
CASSLRGGRGNTIYF
>TRBD1|TRBV25-1|TRBJ2-2|-
TGTGCCAGCAGTCCGGGACAGGGATTTACGAACACCGGGGAGCTGTTTTTT
CASSPGQGFTNTGELFF
>-|TRBV11-2|TRBJ1-1|-
TGTGCCAGCAGCCCGCTATCGTTGGGGGCCACTGAAGCTTTCTTT
CASSPLSLGATEAFF
>-|TRBV13|TRBJ1-5|-
TGTGCCAGCAGCTTACGAGGAGAGGGCAATCAGCCCCAGCATTTT
CASSLRGEGNQPQHF
>-|TRBV5-4|TRBJ1-6|-
TGTGCCAGCAGCCGCGAGGCGGGGAATTCACCCCTCCACTTT
CASSREAGNSPLHF
>TRBD1|TRBV14|TRBJ1-2|-
TGTGCCAGCAGTTCCTCAACAGGGGGCAGCTATGGCTACACCTTC
CASSSSTGGSYGYTF
>TRBD1|TRBV6-6|TRBJ1-1|-
TGTGCCAGCACCATCGACAGGGCCACTGAAGCTTTCTTT
CASTIDRATEAFF
>-|TRBV5-1|TRBJ1-1|-
TGCGCCAGCAGCTATCTTTCCGGGAATGAAGCTTTCTTT
CASSYLSGNEAFF
>TRBD1|TRBV2|TRBJ1-3|-
TGTGCCAGCAGTGATGAGGGGGCGCGTAACACCATATATTTT
CASSDEGARNTIYF
>-|TRBV7-3|TRBJ2-7|few
TGTGCCAGCAGCTTTATGGCGGGGCAAACCTACGAGCAGTACTTC
CASSFMAGQTYEQYF
>-|TRBV18|TRBJ1-2|-
TGTGCCAGCACTCTACGAGAGGGAGGCTACACCTTC
CASTLREGGYTF
>TRBD1|TRBV6-4|TRBJ1-2|-
TGTGCCAGCAGGGGACAGGGATCCGATGGCTACACCTTC
CASRGQGSDGYTF